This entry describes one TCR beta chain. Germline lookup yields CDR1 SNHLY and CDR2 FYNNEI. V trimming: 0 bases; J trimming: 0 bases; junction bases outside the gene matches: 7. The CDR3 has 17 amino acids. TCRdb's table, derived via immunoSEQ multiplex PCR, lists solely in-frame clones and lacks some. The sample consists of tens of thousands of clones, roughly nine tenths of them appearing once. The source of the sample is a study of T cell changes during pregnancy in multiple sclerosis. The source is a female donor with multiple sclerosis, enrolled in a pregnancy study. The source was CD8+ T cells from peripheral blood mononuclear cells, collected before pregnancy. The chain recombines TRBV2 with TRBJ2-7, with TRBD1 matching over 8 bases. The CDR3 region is CASSEAGTGLYSYEQYF. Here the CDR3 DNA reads TGTGCCAGCAGTGAAGCGGGGACAGGTCTTTACTCCTACGAGCAGTACTTC.